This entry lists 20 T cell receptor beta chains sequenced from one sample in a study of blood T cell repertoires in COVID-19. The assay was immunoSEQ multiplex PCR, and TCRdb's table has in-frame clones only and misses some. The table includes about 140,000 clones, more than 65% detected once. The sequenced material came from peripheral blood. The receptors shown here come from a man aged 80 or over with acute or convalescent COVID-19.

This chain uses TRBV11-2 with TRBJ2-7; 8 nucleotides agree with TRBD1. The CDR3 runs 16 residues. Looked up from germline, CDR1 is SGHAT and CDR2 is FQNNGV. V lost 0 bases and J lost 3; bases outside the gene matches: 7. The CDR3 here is CASSLEMTGVSYEQYF. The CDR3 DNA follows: TGTGCCAGCAGCTTAGAGATGACAGGGGTGAGCTACGAGCAGTACTTC. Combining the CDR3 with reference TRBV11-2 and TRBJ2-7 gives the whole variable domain EAGVAQSPRYKIIEKRQSVAFWCNPISGHATLYWYQQILGQGPKLLIQFQNNGVVDDSQLPKDRFSAERLKGVDSTLKIQPAKLEDSAVYLCASSLEMTGVSYEQYFGPGTRLTVT.

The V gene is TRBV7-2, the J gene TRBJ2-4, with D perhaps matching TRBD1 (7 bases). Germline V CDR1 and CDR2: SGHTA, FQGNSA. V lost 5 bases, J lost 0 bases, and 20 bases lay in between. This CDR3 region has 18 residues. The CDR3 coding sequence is TGTGCCAGCAGCCAAACCCCATCAGGGGGACTAGCCAAAAACATTCAGTACTTC. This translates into CASSQTPSGGLAKNIQYF. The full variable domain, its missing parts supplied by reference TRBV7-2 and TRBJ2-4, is GAGVSQSPSNKVTEKGKDVELRCDPISGHTALYWYRQSLGQGLEFLIYFQGNSAPDKSGLPSDRFSAERTGGSVSTLTIQRTQQEDSAVYLCASSQTPSGGLAKNIQYFGAGTRLSVL.

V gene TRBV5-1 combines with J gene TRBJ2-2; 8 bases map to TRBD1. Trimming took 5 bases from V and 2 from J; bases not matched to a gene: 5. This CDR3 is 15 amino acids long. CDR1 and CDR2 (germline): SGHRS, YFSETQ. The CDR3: CASRDRAFNTGELFF. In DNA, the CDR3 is TGCGCCAGCAGGGACAGGGCCTTCAACACCGGGGAGCTGTTTTTT.

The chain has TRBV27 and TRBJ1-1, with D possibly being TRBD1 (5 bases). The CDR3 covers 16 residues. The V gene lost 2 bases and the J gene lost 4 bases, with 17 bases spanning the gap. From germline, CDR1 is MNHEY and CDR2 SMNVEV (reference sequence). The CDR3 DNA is TGTGCCAGCAGTTTAATGGGGCAGGCTGGGCCCACTGAAGCTTTCTTT. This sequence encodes CASSLMGQAGPTEAFF.

CDR3 sequence: CASARDTSYEQYF. The CDR3, as DNA: TGTGCCAGCGCCCGGGACACCTCCTACGAGCAGTACTTC. The chain has TRBV18 and TRBJ2-7, with D possibly matching TRBD1 (6 bases). The CDR3 has 13 residues. The germline V gene encodes CDR1 KGHSH and CDR2 LQKENI. V was pared by 8 bases and J by 0 bases, with 11 bases between. The complete variable domain, with remaining parts taken from reference TRBV18 and TRBJ2-7, reads NAGVMQNPRHLVRRRGQEARLRCSPMKGHSHVYWYRQLPEEGLKFMVYLQKENIIDESGMPKERFSAEFPKEGPSILRIQQVVRGDSAAYFCASARDTSYEQYFGPGTRLTVT.

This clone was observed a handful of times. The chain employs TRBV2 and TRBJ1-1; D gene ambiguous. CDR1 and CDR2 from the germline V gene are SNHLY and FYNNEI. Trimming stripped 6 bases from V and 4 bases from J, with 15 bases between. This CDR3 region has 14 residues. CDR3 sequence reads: CASRRAEGATEAFF. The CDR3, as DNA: TGTGCCAGCAGACGCGCGGAAGGCGCCACTGAAGCTTTCTTT.

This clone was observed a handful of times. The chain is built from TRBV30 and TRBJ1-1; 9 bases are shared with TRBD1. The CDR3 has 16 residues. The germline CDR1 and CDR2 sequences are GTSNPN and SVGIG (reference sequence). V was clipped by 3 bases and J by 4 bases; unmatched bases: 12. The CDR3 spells CAWSGGQGWGSTEAFF. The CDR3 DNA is TGTGCCTGGAGCGGGGGACAGGGATGGGGAAGCACTGAAGCTTTCTTT.

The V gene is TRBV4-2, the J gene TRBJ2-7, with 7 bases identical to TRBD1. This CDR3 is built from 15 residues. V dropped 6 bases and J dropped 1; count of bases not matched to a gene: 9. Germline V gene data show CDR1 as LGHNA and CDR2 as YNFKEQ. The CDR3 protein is CASSRDGTVSYEQYF. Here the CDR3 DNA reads TGTGCCAGCAGTCGGGACGGGACAGTTTCCTACGAGCAGTACTTC.

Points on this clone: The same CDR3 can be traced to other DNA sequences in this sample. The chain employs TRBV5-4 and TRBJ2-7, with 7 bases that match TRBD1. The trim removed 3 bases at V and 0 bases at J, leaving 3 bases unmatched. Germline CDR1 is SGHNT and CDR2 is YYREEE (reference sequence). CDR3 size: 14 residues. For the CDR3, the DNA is TGTGCCAGCAGCTCAAGACAGGGCTCCTACGAGCAGTACTTC. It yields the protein CASSSRQGSYEQYF.

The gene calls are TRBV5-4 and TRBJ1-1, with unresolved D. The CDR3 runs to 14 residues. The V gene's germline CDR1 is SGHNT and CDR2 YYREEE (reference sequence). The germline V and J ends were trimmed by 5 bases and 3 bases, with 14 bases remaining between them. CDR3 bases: TGTGCCAGCAGTCGCGCGGGCTTGGACACTGAAGCTTTCTTT. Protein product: CASSRAGLDTEAFF.

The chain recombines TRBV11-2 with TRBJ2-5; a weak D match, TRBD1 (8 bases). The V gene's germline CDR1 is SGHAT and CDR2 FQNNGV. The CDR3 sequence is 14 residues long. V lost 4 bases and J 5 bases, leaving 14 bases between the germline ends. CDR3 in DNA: TGTGCCAGCAGCTCCGGACAGGGAGGGGAGACCCAGTACTTC. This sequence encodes CASSSGQGGETQYF.

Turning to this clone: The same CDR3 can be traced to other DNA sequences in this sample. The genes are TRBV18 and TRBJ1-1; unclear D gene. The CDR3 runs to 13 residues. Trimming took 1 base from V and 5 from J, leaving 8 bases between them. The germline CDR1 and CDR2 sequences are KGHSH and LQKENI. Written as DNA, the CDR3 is TGTGCCAGCTCACCACAGGGAGAAACTGAAGCTTTCTTT. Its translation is CASSPQGETEAFF.

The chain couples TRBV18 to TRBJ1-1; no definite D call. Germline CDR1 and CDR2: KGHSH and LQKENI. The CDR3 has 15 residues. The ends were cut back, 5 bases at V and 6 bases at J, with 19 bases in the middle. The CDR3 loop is CASSGDILLSPEAFF. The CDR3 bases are TGTGCCAGCTCAGGCGACATTCTACTGAGTCCTGAAGCTTTCTTT. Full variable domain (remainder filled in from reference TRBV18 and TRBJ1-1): NAGVMQNPRHLVRRRGQEARLRCSPMKGHSHVYWYRQLPEEGLKFMVYLQKENIIDESGMPKERFSAEFPKEGPSILRIQQVVRGDSAAYFCASSGDILLSPEAFFGQGTRLTVV.

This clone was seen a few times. CDR3 region: CASSPLRGSYGYTF. CDR3 DNA: TGTGCCAGCAGCCCCCTAAGAGGGAGCTATGGCTACACCTTC. The gene calls are TRBV7-2 and TRBJ1-2; D gene uncertain. Germline V gene data show CDR1 as SGHTA and CDR2 as FQGNSA. Trimming left V 5 bases short and J 4 bases short, with 14 bases between. The CDR3 loop spans 14 amino acids.

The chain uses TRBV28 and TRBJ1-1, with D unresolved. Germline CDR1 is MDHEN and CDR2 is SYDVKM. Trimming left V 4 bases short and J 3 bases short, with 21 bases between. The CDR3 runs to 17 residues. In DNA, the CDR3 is TGTGCCAGCAGTTCCCAACTCGGACCAAAGAGGGACACTGAAGCTTTCTTT. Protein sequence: CASSSQLGPKRDTEAFF.

CDR3 DNA sequence: TGTGCCAGCAGCTTAGGGGGGGGCTTCAATTCACCCCTCCACTTT. As protein: CASSLGGGFNSPLHF. The chain uses TRBV7-2 and TRBJ1-6; maybe TRBD1 (6 bases). This CDR3 is 15 amino acids long. V was cut by 1 base and J by 7 bases, with 11 bases left in between. Germline CDR1 and CDR2: SGHTA and FQGNSA.

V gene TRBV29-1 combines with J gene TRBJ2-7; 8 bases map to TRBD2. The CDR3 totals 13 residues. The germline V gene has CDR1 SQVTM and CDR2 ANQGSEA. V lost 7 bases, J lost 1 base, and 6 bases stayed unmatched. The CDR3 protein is CSAEGLESYEQYF. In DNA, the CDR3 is TGCAGCGCTGAGGGACTAGAATCCTACGAGCAGTACTTC.

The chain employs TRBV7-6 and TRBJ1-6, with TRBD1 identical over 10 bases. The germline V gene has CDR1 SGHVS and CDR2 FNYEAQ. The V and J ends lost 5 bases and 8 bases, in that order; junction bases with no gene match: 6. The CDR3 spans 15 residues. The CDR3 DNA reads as TGTGCCAGCAGCCCGCGGACAGGGGGGGATTCACCCCTCCACTTT. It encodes CASSPRTGGDSPLHF.

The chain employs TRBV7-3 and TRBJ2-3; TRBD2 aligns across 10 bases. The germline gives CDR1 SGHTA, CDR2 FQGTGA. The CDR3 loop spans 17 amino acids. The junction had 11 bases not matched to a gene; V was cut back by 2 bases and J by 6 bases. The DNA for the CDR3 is TGTGCCAGCAGCTTAGGAGTAGCGGGGGGTCCACAGGATACGCAGTATTTT. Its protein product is CASSLGVAGGPQDTQYF.

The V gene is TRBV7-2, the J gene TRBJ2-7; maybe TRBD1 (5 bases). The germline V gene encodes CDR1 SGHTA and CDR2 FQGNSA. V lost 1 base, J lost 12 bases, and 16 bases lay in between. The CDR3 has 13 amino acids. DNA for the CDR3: TGTGCCAGCAGCTTAGTTTTGTATAGACAGCCGTACTTC. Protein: CASSLVLYRQPYF.